One and the same sample provided the 10 T cell receptor beta chains below, sequenced in a study of cytotoxic CD8 clonotypes in ibrutinib-treated CLL (dated by TCRdb to 2020 to 2023). The time point label corresponds to: 20 to 30 months on ibrutinib. Library generation was performed with the immunoSEQ multiplex PCR assay. Here the immuneACCESS table is served through TCRdb, limited to in-frame sequences with V and J called. Missing clones are a known gap in these copies; in checked studies unresolved V genes cover under half, and the rest lacks a known reason. The sample data list 70,000 to 80,000 clones, and around four fifths of these were observed just once. The ten largest clones represent 38% of the sample. The sequencing here drew on PBMCs, taken after 24 months of ibrutinib treatment. The receptors shown here come from a human donor with chronic lymphocytic leukemia.

There are a few counts of this clone. This chain links TRBV7-9 with TRBJ2-5; possible D gene TRBD2, 6 bases. Germline CDR1 reads SEHNR; CDR2 reads FQNEAQ (reference sequence). This CDR3 contains 13 residues. Trimming took off 5 bases at V and 7 bases at J, with 14 bases between the two ends. The CDR3 is CASSRGTGRTQYF. DNA of the CDR3: TGTGCCAGCAGCCGCGGGACCGGTCGGACCCAGTACTTC.

As regards this clone: At one end, the junction sequence differs from germline, possibly due to a read error. The rearrangement links TRBV6-5 to TRBJ2-1; D is undetermined. The CDR3 runs 12 residues. The germline V gene has CDR1 MNHEY and CDR2 SVGAGI. This CDR3 reads CASSRSGNGQFF. The CDR3 region has the DNA TGTGCCAGCAGCCGATCGGGCAATGGGCAGTTCTTC.

The V gene is TRBV11-2, the J gene TRBJ2-3; D is perhaps TRBD2 (6 bases). In germline, CDR1 is SGHAT, CDR2 FQNNGV. The CDR3 has 12 amino acids. Trimming shortened V by 5 bases and J by 11 bases, and 14 bases separated the two germline ends. CDR3 nucleotides: TGTGCCAGCAGCCACCCCGGGACTCAGCAGTATTTT. Its protein product is CASSHPGTQQYF. The full variable domain, with the rest looked up from reference TRBV11-2 and TRBJ2-3, is EAGVAQSPRYKIIEKRQSVAFWCNPISGHATLYWYQQILGQGPKLLIQFQNNGVVDDSQLPKDRFSAERLKGVDSTLKIQPAKLEDSAVYLCASSHPGTQQYFGPGTRLTVL.

The genes are TRBV9 and TRBJ1-5; D may be TRBD1 (6 bases). The CDR3 loop spans 14 amino acids. The germline CDR1 and CDR2 sequences are SGDLS and YYNGEE. Trimming removed 2 bases from V and 2 bases from J, with 8 bases in between. CDR3 loop: CASSVEGGNQPQHF. The DNA for the CDR3 is TGTGCCAGCAGCGTCGAGGGGGGCAATCAGCCCCAGCATTTT.

V gene TRBV5-1 combines with J gene TRBJ2-2; 9 bases are a match to TRBD2. J was trimmed by 4 bases and V by 0 bases; bases with no gene match: 4. Germline V gene sequence: CDR1 SGHRS, CDR2 YFSETQ. The CDR3 totals 16 residues. The CDR3, as DNA: TGCGCCAGCAGCTTGGATCTAGCGGGGCCCACCGGGGAGCTGTTTTTT. Protein: CASSLDLAGPTGELFF.

This clone was seen more than once but under ten times. V gene TRBV25-1 combines with J gene TRBJ1-3; 7 nucleotides align to TRBD1. The CDR3 is 15 amino acids. The germline V gene has CDR1 MGHDK and CDR2 SYGVNS. V lost 5 bases and J lost 3; bases outside the gene matches: 7. The CDR3 is CASSTSTGFGNTIYF. DNA of the CDR3: TGTGCCAGCAGTACCTCGACAGGGTTTGGAAACACCATATATTTT.

The V call is TRBV29-1, the J call TRBJ2-7; no reliable D call. Germline CDR1 is SQVTM and CDR2 is ANQGSEA. V was shortened by 4 bases and J by 5 bases, with 9 bases between the two germline ends. This CDR3 region has 11 residues. This CDR3 is CSVVQTDEQYF. CDR3 DNA: TGCAGCGTTGTCCAGACGGACGAGCAGTACTTC.

This clone is a singleton in its sample. J is TRBJ2-7 and V is TRBV10-2; 11 bases fit TRBD1. This CDR3 has 15 residues. Losses at the gene ends were 6 bases for V and 4 bases for J; bases not matched to a gene: 8. Germline values: CDR1 WSHSY, CDR2 SAAADI. The CDR3 here is CASSPGQGALYEQYF. For the CDR3, the DNA is TGCGCCAGCAGCCCCGGACAGGGGGCGTTATACGAGCAGTACTTC.

The rearrangement joins TRBV4-3 to TRBJ2-5; 9 positions agree with TRBD2. The end of the DNA aligns better with TRBJ2-7, so the J call may be wrong. Germline loops: CDR1 LGHNA, CDR2 YSLEER. The CDR3 covers 16 residues. In DNA, the CDR3 is TGCGCCAGCAGCCAAGTTGCTAGCGGGATTCCCTACGAGCAGTACTTC. Encoded protein: CASSQVASGIPYEQYF.

The CDR3 spells CASRSSGSIDEQFF. The CDR3 region has the DNA TGTGCCAGCAGATCCAGCGGGAGCATCGATGAGCAGTTCTTC. The chain links TRBV6-6 to TRBJ2-1, with 8 positions matching TRBD2. The CDR3 has 14 amino acids. The J segment lost 8 bases and the V segment lost 6 bases, leaving 9 bases of the junction unmatched. The germline V gene has CDR1 MNHNY and CDR2 SVGAGI (reference sequence).